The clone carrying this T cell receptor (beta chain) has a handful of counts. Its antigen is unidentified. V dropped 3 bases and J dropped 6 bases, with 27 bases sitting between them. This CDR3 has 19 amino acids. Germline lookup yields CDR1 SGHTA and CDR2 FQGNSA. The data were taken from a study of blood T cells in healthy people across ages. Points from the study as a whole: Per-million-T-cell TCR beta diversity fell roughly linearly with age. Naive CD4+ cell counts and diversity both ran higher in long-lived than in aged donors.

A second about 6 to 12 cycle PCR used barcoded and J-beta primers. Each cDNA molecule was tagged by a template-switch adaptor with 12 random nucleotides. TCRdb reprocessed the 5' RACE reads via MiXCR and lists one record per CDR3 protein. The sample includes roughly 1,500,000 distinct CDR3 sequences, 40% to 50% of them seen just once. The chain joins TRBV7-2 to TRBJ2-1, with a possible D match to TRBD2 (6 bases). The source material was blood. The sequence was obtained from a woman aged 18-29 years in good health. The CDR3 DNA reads TGTGCCAGCAGCTTTCCCTCCGTTGTCGGTAGCGGCCCCCGCAATGAGCAGTTCTTC. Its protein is CASSFPSVVGSGPRNEQFF.